This T cell receptor (beta chain) was profiled in a study of tissue T cells after allogeneic stem cell transplantation (dated by TCRdb to between 2021 and 2024). General notes on the study: Using research autopsies of patients with and without GVHD, plus mouse models of GVHD, the study profiled TCR beta repertoires across many tissues. On the human side, the study was prospective and observational, with no blinding or randomization.

To prepare the library, the immunoSEQ multiplex PCR assay was applied. Adaptive Biotechnologies performed TCRbeta CDR3 sequencing at survey depth and reported CDR3 sequences, V/J genes, productive frequency, and template counts. Amplification of TCR beta CDR3 regions started from genomic DNA instead of RNA. Per the original workflow: Jensen-Shannon divergence was used to quantify pairwise repertoire overlap between tissues, with a value of 1 indicating complete divergence and a value of 0 indicating identical repertoires. Tissues were clustered by single-linkage agglomerative hierarchical clustering of pairwise JSD values, and the clustering results were displayed as dendrograms. GLIPH2 was run on all patient samples with simulation_depth 1000, kmer_min_depth 3 and cdr3_length_cutoff 8, and groups with more than two unique CDR3s were retained. A standardized tissue-overlap score was generated by extrapolating Jaccard GLIPH-group overlap across patients to a standard repertoire size of 1000 clones. Associations of diversity with clinical or experimental variables used linear mixed-effect models with tissue fixed effects and individual random effects. In its TCRdb copy, this immuneACCESS table keeps in-frame sequences only and misses some clones. Where compared with another copy, unresolved V genes explain less than half of these, and the others have no known cause. D and trimming were read from the DNA, whereas the V and J calls and clone size are those reported in that table. For this sample there are approximately 47,000 clones; 65% to 80% appear just once. The ten most abundant clones make up about 0.7% of the sample.

Trimming costs V 4 bases and J 7 bases, and their ends lie 11 bases apart. From the cysteine up to the phenylalanine, the CDR3 has a length of 11 residues. Sequencing covers 30 bases of the CDR3, shown here with the frame starting at base 1. The germline V gene sets CDR1 to GKSSPN and CDR2 to SITVG. For this clone: Its antigen is not yet known. Note that gene names and germline sequences for this receptor are mouse ones. The read falls 1 residue short of the CDR3 end, and the missing part is taken from the germline J gene.

The research as a whole found: Which tissue TCRs were alloreactive or antigen-specific was not determined in the study, and some of the clones might have been host cells that persisted. The patient cohort was small and varied clinically, and sampling depth was recognized as a limitation. In both patients and mice, T cells from blood and spleen covered only a limited part of the TCR repertoire found in tissues. Within patients, how anatomically similar tissues were was a major factor shaping TCR repertoire composition, regardless of disease or transplant status. Few T cell clones were found to be shared across patients, but shared repertoire signatures across patients were revealed in a tissue-specific fashion by motif-based clustering.

This sequence uses TRBV31 and TRBJ2-7; the D segment could be TRBD2, given 6 matching bases. This clonotype was sampled from a pool of C57BL/6 mice in good health. Sequenced material: sorted cells pooled from one or two spleens. The CDR3 in this case is CAWTGGGEQYF. The part of the CDR3 DNA that was read is TGTGCCTGGACGGGGGGTGGGGAACAGTAC.